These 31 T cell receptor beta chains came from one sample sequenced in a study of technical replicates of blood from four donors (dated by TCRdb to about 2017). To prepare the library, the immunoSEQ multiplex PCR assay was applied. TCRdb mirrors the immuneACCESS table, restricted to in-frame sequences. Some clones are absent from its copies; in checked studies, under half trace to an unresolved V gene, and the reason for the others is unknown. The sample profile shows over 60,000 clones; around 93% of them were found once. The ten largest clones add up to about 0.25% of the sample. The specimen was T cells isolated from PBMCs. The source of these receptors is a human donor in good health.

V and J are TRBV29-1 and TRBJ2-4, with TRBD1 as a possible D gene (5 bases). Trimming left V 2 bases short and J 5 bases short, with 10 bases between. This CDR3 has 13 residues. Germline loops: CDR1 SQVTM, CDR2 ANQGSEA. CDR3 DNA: TGCAGCGTTGAATCAACAGGACAAAACATTCAGTACTTC. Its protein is CSVESTGQNIQYF.

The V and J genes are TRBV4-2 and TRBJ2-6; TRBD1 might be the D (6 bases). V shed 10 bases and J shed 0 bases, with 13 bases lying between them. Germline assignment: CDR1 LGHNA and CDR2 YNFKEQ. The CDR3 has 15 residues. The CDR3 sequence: CATTADSSGANVLTF. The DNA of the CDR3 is TGTGCCACCACAGCGGACAGCTCTGGGGCCAACGTCCTGACTTTC.

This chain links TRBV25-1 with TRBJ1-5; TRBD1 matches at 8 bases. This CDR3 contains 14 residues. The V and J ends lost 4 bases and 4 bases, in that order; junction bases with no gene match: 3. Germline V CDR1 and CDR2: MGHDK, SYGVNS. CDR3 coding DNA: TGTGCCAGCAGTGTCCGGGACAGGAATCAGCCCCAGCATTTT. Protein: CASSVRDRNQPQHF.

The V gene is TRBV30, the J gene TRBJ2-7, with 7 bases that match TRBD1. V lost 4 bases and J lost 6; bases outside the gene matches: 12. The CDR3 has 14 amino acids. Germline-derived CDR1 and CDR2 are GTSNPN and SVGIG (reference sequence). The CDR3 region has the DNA TGTGCCTGGACTCGGACAGGTCGTTTTAGCGAGCAGTACTTC. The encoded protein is CAWTRTGRFSEQYF.

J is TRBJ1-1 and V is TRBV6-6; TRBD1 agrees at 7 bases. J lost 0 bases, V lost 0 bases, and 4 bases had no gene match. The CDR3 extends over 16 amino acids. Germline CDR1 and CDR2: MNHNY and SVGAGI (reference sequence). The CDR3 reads CASSYSVQGLNTEAFF. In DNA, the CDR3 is TGTGCCAGCAGTTACTCCGTACAGGGGTTGAACACTGAAGCTTTCTTT.

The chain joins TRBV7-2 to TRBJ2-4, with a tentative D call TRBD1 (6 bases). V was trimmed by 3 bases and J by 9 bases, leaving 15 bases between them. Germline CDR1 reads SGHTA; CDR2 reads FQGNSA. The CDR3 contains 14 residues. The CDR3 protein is CASSFEQGIGIQYF. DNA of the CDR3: TGTGCCAGCAGCTTTGAACAGGGTATTGGCATTCAGTACTTC.

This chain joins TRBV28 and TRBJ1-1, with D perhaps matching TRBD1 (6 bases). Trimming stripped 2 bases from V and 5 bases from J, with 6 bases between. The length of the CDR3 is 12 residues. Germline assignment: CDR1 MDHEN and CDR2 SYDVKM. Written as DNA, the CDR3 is TGTGCCAGCAGTTTAACAGGGACTGAAGCTTTCTTT. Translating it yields CASSLTGTEAFF.

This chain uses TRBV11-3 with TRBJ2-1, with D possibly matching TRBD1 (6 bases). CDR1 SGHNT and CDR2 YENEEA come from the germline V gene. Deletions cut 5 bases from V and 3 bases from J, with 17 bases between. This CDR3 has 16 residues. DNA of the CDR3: TGTGCCAGCAGCCCAAGAGACAGGACTCGCTACAATGAGCAGTTCTTC. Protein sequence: CASSPRDRTRYNEQFF.

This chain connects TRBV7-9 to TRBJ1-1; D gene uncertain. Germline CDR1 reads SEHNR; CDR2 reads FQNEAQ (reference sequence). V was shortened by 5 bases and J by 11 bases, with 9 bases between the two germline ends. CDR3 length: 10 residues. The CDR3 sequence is CASSPGGAFF. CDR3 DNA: TGTGCCAGCAGCCCCGGCGGGGCTTTCTTT.

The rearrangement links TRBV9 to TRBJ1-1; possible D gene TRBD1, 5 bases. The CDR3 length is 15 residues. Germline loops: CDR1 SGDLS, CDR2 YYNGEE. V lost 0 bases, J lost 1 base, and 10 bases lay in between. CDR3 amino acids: CASSVVGQKNTEAFF. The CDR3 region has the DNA TGTGCCAGCAGCGTAGTCGGACAAAAGAACACTGAAGCTTTCTTT.

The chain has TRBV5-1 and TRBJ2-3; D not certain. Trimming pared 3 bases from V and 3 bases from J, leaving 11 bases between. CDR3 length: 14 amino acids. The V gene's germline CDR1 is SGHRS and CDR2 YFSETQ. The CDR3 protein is CASSSEPPTDTQYF. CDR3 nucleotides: TGCGCCAGCAGCTCCGAGCCACCAACAGATACGCAGTATTTT.

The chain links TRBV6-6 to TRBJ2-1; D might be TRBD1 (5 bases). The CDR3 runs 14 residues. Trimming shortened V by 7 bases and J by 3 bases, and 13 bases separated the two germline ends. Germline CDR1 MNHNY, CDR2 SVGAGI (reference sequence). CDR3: CASTSPDSYNEQFF. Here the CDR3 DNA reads TGTGCCAGCACCTCACCTGACAGCTACAATGAGCAGTTCTTC.

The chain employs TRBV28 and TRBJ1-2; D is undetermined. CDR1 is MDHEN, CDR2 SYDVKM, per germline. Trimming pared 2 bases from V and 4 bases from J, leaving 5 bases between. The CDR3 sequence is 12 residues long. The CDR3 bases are TGTGCCAGCAGTTTACGAGCCTATGGCTACACCTTC. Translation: CASSLRAYGYTF.

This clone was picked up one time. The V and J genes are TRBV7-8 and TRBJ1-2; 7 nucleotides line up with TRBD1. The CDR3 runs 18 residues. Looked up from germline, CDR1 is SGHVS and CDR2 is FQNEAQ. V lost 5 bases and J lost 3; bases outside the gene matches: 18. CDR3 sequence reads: CASSPRLTGRDEDYGYTF. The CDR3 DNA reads TGTGCCAGCAGCCCGCGCCTGACAGGGCGGGATGAGGACTATGGCTACACCTTC.

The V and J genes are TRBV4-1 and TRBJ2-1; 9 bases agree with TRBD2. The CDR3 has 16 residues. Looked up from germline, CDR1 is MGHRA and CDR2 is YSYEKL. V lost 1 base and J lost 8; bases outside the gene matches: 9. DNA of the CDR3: TGCGCCAGCAGCCAAGTAGTGCGGGAGGGCCGAGATGAGCAGTTCTTC. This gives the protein CASSQVVREGRDEQFF.

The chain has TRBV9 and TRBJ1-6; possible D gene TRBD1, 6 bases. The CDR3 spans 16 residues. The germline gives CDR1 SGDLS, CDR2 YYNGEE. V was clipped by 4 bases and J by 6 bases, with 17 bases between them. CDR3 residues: CASSSTGQSFNSPLHF. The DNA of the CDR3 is TGTGCCAGCAGCTCGACCGGACAGTCTTTTAATTCACCCCTCCACTTT.

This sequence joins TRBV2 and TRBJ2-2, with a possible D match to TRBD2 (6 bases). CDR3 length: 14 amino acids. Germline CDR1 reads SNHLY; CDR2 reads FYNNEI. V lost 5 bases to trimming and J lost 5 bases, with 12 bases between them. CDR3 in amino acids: CASSRRGGTGELFF. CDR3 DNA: TGTGCCAGCAGTCGGAGGGGAGGTACCGGGGAGCTGTTTTTT.

This CDR3 is CASSPPIRGQETQYF. The CDR3 coding sequence is TGTGCCAGCTCACCGCCTATCAGGGGGCAAGAGACCCAGTACTTC. The genes are TRBV18 and TRBJ2-5, with 7 bases fitting TRBD1. The CDR3 sequence is 15 residues long. CDR1 KGHSH and CDR2 LQKENI come from the germline V gene. V gave up 3 bases and J gave up 2 bases; unmatched junction bases: 6. Combining the CDR3 with reference TRBV18 and TRBJ2-5 gives the whole variable domain NAGVMQNPRHLVRRRGQEARLRCSPMKGHSHVYWYRQLPEEGLKFMVYLQKENIIDESGMPKERFSAEFPKEGPSILRIQQVVRGDSAAYFCASSPPIRGQETQYFGPGTRLLVL.

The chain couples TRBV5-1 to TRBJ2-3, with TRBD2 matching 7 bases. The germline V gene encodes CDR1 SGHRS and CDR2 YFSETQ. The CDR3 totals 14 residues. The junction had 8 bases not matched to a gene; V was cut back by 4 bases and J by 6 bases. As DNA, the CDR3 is TGCGCCAGCAGCCCCGGACCAGCGGGGGATACGCAGTATTTT. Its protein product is CASSPGPAGDTQYF.

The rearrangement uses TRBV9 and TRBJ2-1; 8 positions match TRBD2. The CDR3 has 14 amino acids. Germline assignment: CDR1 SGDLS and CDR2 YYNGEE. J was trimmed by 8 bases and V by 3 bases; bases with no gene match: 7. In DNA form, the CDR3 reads TGTGCCAGCAGCGGACTCGGGAGGGAAGATGAGCAGTTCTTC. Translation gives CASSGLGREDEQFF.

This CDR3 reads CASRLSGRVYTGELFF. The CDR3 DNA reads as TGTGCCAGCAGACTTAGCGGGAGAGTTTATACCGGGGAGCTGTTTTTT. This chain connects TRBV19 to TRBJ2-2, with TRBD2 identical over 9 bases. Germline CDR1 and CDR2: LNHDA and SQIVND (reference sequence). The CDR3 sequence is 16 residues long. V trimming: 9 bases; J trimming: 5 bases; junction bases outside the gene matches: 13.

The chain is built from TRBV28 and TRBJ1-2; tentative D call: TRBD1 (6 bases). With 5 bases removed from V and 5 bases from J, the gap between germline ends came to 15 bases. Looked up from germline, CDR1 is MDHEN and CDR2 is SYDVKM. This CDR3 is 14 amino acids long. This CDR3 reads CASSGQGIGYGYTF. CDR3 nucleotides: TGTGCCAGCAGTGGGCAGGGGATCGGATATGGCTACACCTTC.

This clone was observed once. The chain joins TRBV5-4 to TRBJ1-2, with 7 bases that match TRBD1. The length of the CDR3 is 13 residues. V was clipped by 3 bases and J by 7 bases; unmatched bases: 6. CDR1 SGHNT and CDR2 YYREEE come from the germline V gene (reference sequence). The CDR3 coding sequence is TGTGCCAGCAGCTCCGACAGGGTGTTTGGCTACACCTTC. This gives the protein CASSSDRVFGYTF.

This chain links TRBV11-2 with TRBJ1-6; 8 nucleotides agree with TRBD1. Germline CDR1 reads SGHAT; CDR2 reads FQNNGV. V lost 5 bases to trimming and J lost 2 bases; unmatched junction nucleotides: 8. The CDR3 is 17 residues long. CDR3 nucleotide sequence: TGTGCCAGCAGCAAAGGACAGGGCGGCGCCTATAATTCACCCCTCCACTTT. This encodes CASSKGQGGAYNSPLHF.

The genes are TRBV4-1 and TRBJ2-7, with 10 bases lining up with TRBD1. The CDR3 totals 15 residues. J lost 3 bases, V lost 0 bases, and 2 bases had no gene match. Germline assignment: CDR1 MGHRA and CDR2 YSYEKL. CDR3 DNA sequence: TGCGCCAGCAGCCAAGAGGGACAGGGGAACTACGAGCAGTACTTC. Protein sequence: CASSQEGQGNYEQYF.

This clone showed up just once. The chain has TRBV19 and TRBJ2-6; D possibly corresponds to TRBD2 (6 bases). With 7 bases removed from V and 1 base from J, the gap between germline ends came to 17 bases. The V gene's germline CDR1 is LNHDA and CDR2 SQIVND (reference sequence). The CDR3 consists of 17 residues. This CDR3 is CASNRNPRGSGANVLTF. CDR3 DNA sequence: TGTGCCAGTAACCGGAATCCGCGGGGTTCTGGGGCCAACGTCCTGACTTTC.

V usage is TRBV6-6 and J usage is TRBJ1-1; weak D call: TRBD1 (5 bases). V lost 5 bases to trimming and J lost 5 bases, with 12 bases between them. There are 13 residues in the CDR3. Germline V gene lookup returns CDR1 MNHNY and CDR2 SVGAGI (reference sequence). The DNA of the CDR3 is TGTGCCAGCAGTCGACAGCTAAGTACTGAAGCTTTCTTT. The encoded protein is CASSRQLSTEAFF.

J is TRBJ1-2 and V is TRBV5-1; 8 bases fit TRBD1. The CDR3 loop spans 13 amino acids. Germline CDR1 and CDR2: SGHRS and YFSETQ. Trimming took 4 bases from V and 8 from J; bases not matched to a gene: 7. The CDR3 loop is CASSVGRGRGYTF. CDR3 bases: TGCGCCAGCAGCGTTGGCAGGGGGCGAGGCTACACCTTC.

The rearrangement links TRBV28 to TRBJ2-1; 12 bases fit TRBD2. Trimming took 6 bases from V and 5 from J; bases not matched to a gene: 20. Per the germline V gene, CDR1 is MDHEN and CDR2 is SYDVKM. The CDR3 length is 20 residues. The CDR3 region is CASSVSHWTSGTVLHNEQFF. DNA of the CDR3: TGTGCCAGCAGCGTGTCGCACTGGACTAGCGGGACTGTCCTCCACAATGAGCAGTTCTTC.

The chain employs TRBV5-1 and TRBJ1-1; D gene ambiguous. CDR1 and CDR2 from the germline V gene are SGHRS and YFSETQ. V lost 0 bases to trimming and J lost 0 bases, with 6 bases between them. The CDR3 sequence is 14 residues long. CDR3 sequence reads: CASSLDGMNTEAFF. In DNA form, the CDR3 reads TGCGCCAGCAGCTTGGACGGGATGAACACTGAAGCTTTCTTT.

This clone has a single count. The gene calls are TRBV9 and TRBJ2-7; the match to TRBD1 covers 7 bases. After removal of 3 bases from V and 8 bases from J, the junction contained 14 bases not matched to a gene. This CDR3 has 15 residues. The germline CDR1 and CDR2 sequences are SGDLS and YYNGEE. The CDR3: CASSAPQGKSLKQYF. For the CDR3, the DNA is TGTGCCAGCAGCGCCCCACAGGGGAAGTCGTTAAAGCAGTACTTC.